A single sample gave rise to the 13 T cell receptor beta chains below, sequenced in a study of blood T cells in healthy people across ages. Next came a second PCR, run for about 6 to 12 cycles, which used a sample-barcoded 5' primer along with a J-beta primer mix. One entry per CDR3 protein, called by TCRdb with MiXCR from the 5' RACE reads. The table has over a million distinct CDR3 sequences, 45% seen once. Material: blood. These TCRs come from a woman aged 60-70 years in good health.

This clonotype has a handful of counts. The chain is built from TRBV12-3 or TRBV12-4 and TRBJ2-5; 9 bases line up with TRBD1. The length of the CDR3 is 17 residues. Trimming took 3 bases from V and 2 from J; bases not matched to a gene: 10. The CDR3 nucleotides are TGTGCCAGCAGTTTGACCCCTGACAGGGGGTGGCAAGAGACCCAGTACTTC. This gives the protein CASSLTPDRGWQETQYF.

The chain is built from TRBV2 and TRBJ2-4; D may be TRBD1 (5 bases). This CDR3 is built from 16 residues. The V end was cut by 1 base, the J end by 4 bases, with 14 bases between. CDR1 SNHLY and CDR2 FYNNEI come from the germline V gene. The CDR3 DNA reads as TGTGCCAGCAGTGAAGAGGGCGCCAGGGCTAAAAACATTCAGTACTTC. Protein product: CASSEEGARAKNIQYF.

This sequence joins TRBV20-1 and TRBJ2-1; 7 bases align to TRBD2. The CDR3 is made up of 16 amino acids. V dropped 3 bases and J dropped 5; count of bases not matched to a gene: 13. CDR1 is DFQATT, CDR2 SNEGSKA, per germline (reference sequence). The CDR3 spells CSASGQLTSRDNEQFF. In DNA, the CDR3 is TGCAGTGCTAGCGGGCAGTTGACTAGCCGGGACAATGAGCAGTTCTTC.

As concerns this clonotype: One end of the junction does not line up with germline, which may come from a read error. The genes are TRBV2 and TRBJ2-7, with no clear D. The CDR3 runs 15 residues. The germline V gene encodes CDR1 SNHLY and CDR2 FYNNEI. The CDR3 DNA sequence: TGTGCCAGCAGCCTACACGGGCTCAGCTCCTACGGGCAGTACTTC. Protein sequence: CASSLHGLSSYGQYF.

V is TRBV5-5 and J is TRBJ2-3; the D gene is possibly TRBD2 (6 bases). The CDR3 loop spans 16 amino acids. Trimming cost V 1 base and J 1 base, with 13 bases left between them. Germline V gene lookup returns CDR1 SGHKS and CDR2 YYEKEE (reference sequence). CDR3 loop: CASSLWEDRRTDTQYF. CDR3 DNA sequence: TGTGCCAGCAGCTTGTGGGAGGACCGTCGCACAGATACGCAGTATTTT. The full variable domain, completed using reference TRBV5-5 and TRBJ2-3, is DAGVTQSPTHLIKTRGQQVTLRCSPISGHKSVSWYQQVLGQGPQFIFQYYEKEERGRGNFPDRFSARQFPNYSSELNVNALLLGDSALYLCASSLWEDRRTDTQYFGPGTRLTVL.

V usage is TRBV3-1 and J usage is TRBJ2-5; 7 bases are shared with TRBD1. The CDR3 runs 14 residues. V was clipped by 4 bases and J by 11 bases; unmatched bases: 13. CDR1 and CDR2 from the germline V gene are LGHDT and YNNKEL (reference sequence). CDR3 DNA: TGTGCCAGCAGCCCCGCGCACAGGGGTAATGAGCAGTACTTC. This codes for CASSPAHRGNEQYF.

The rearrangement joins TRBV27 to TRBJ2-1; 12 nucleotides match TRBD1. V lost 5 bases and J lost 12; bases outside the gene matches: 8. The CDR3 length is 14 residues. Germline V CDR1 and CDR2: MNHEY, SMNVEV (reference sequence). CDR3 sequence: CASSQGQGAPGQFF. The CDR3 bases are TGTGCCAGCAGTCAGGGACAGGGGGCGCCAGGGCAGTTCTTC.

The J gene is TRBJ1-2, the V gene TRBV25-1; 7 bases are a match to TRBD1. V shed 6 bases and J 0 bases; nucleotides not matched to a gene: 10. The CDR3 has 16 residues. Germline values: CDR1 MGHDK, CDR2 SYGVNS. The CDR3 DNA reads as TGTGCCAGCAGGCGCCACGGGACAGATGCTAACTATGGCTACACCTTC. Translating gives CASRRHGTDANYGYTF.

V and J are TRBV6-6 and TRBJ2-7; no firm D call. The J call may not be correct, given that the DNA end is closer to TRBJ2-5. Germline V gives CDR1 MNHNY, CDR2 SVGAGI (reference sequence). The CDR3 has 14 residues. CDR3 nucleotides: TGTGCCAGCAGGGGATTTTCGTCTGAAGAGACCCAGTACTTC. Amino acids: CASRGFSSEETQYF.

This clonotype came up once. The J gene is TRBJ2-3, the V gene TRBV29-1, with D possibly matching TRBD1 (6 bases). The length of the CDR3 is 15 residues. Trimming removed 4 bases at V and 1 base at J, with 15 bases between. Germline lookup yields CDR1 SQVTM and CDR2 ANQGSEA. The CDR3 sequence: CSVAHRPGGTDTQYF. The CDR3 DNA reads as TGCAGCGTTGCTCATCGCCCAGGGGGCACAGATACGCAGTATTTT.

Details on this clonotype: A much larger clonotype is one base distant, so this may be a read error. The chain employs TRBV10-3 and TRBJ2-3; 7 bases are a match to TRBD1. The CDR3 has 16 amino acids. The junction had 15 bases not matched to a gene; V was cut back by 6 bases and J by 6 bases. Per the germline V gene, CDR1 is ENHRY and CDR2 is SYGVKD. Here the CDR3 reads CAIRTPQGYEWDTQYF. DNA of the CDR3: TGTGCCATCAGGACGCCACAGGGGTACGAGTGGGATACGCAGTATTTT.

With respect to this clonotype: A much larger clonotype is one base distant, so this may be a read error. V and J are TRBV29-1 and TRBJ2-7; 7 positions agree with TRBD2. CDR1 and CDR2 (germline): SQVTM, ANQGSEA. This CDR3 has 12 residues. CDR3 DNA: TGCAGAGGAAGCGGGGACTACAATGAGCAGTACTTC. It codes for CRGSGDYNEQYF.

This clonotype has a handful of counts. J is TRBJ2-7 and V is TRBV6-2 or TRBV6-3; 7 bases agree with TRBD1. CDR1 and CDR2 (germline): MNHEY, SVGEGT. Trimming removed 2 bases from V and 2 bases from J; junction bases left unmatched: 6. This CDR3 comprises 15 residues. Here the CDR3 DNA reads TGTGCCAGCAGTTACCGGTGGCAGGGGGCCTACGAGCAGTACTTC. It encodes CASSYRWQGAYEQYF.